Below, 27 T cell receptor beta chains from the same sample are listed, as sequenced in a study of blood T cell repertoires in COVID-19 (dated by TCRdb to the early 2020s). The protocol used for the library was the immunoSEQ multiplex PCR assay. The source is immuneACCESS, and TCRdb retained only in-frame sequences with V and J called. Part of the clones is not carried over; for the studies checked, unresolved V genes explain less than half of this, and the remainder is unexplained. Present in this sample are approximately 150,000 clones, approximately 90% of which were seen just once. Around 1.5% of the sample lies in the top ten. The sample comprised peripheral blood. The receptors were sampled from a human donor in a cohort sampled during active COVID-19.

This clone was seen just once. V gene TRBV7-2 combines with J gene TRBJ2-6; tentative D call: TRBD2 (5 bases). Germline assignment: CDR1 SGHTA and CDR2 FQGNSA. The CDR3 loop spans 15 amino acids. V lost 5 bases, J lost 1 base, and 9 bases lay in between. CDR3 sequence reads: CASSPRLSGANVLTF. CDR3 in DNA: TGTGCCAGCAGCCCTAGACTATCTGGGGCCAACGTCCTGACTTTC.

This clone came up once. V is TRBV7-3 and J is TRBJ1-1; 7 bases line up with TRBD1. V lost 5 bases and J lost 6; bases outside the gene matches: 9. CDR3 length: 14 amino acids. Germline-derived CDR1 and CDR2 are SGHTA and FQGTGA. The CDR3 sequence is CASSPTGPPPEAFF. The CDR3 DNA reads TGTGCCAGCAGCCCGACAGGGCCCCCCCCTGAAGCTTTCTTT.

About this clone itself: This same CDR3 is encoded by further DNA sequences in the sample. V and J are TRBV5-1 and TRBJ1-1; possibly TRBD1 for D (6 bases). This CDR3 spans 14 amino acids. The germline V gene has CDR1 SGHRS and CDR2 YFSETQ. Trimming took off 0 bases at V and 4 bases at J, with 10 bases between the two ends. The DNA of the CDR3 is TGCGCCAGCAGCTTGGACAGGGCTGGCACTGAAGCTTTCTTT. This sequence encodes CASSLDRAGTEAFF.

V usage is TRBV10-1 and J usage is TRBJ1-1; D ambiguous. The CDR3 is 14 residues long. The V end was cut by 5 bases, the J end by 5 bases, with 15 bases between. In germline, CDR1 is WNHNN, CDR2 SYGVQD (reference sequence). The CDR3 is CASSHGRARTEAFF. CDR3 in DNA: TGCGCCAGCAGTCATGGGAGGGCGAGAACTGAAGCTTTCTTT.

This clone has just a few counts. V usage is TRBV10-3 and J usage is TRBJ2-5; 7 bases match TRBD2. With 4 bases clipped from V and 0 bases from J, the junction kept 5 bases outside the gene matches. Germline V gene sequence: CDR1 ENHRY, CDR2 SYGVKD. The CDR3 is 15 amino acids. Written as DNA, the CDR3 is TGTGCCATCAGTGCCGAGCGGGGTCACCAAGAGACCCAGTACTTC. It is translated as CAISAERGHQETQYF.

The DNA for the CDR3 is TGCGCCAGCAGCTTGGTCACGGGGGGGCTGGAGACCCAGTACTTC. Protein: CASSLVTGGLETQYF. This sequence joins TRBV5-1 and TRBJ2-5; the match to TRBD2 covers 8 bases. The ends lost 0 bases at V and 5 bases at J; junction bases unmatched: 6. The CDR3 totals 15 residues. In germline, CDR1 is SGHRS, CDR2 YFSETQ.

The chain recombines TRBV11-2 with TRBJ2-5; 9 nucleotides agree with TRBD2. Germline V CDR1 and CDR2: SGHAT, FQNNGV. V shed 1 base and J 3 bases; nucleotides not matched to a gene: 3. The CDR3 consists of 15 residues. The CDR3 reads CASSLGRGGKETQYF. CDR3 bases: TGTGCCAGCAGCTTAGGGCGGGGGGGGAAAGAGACCCAGTACTTC.

The CDR3 nucleotides are TGTGCCAGCAGGGGACAGGCGAACTATGGCTACACCTTC. Residues: CASRGQANYGYTF. V and J are TRBV2 and TRBJ1-2, with TRBD1 identical over 8 bases. V lost 6 bases to trimming and J lost 2 bases; unmatched junction nucleotides: 2. CDR1 and CDR2 from the germline V gene are SNHLY and FYNNEI. The CDR3 covers 13 residues.

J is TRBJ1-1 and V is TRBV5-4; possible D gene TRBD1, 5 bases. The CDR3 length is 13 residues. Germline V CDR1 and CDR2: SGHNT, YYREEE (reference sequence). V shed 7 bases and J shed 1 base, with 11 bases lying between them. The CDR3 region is CASQGNENTEAFF. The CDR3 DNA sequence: TGTGCCAGCCAGGGAAATGAGAACACTGAAGCTTTCTTT.

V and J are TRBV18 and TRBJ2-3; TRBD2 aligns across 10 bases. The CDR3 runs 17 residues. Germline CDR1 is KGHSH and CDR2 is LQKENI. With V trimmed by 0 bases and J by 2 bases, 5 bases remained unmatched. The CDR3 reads CASSPPWLAGDTDTQYF. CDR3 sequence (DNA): TGTGCCAGCTCACCACCATGGCTAGCGGGGGACACAGATACGCAGTATTTT.

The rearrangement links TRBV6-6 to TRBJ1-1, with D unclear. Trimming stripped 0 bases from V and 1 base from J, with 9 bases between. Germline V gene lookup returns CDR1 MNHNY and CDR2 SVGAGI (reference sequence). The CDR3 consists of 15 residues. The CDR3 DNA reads TGTGCCAGCAGTTACTCTGGGGAGGGGAACACTGAAGCTTTCTTT. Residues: CASSYSGEGNTEAFF.

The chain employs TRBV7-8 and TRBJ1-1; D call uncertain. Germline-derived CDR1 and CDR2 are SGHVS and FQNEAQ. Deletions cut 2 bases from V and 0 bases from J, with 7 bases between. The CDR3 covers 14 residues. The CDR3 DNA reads TGTGCCAGCAGCTTATATTCAGTGAACACTGAAGCTTTCTTT. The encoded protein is CASSLYSVNTEAFF.

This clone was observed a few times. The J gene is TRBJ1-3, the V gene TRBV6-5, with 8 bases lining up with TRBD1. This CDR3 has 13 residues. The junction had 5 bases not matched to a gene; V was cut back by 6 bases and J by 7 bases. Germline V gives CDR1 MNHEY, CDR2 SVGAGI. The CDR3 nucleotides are TGTGCCAGCAGCAGGGACAGGTGGAACACCATATATTTT. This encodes CASSRDRWNTIYF.

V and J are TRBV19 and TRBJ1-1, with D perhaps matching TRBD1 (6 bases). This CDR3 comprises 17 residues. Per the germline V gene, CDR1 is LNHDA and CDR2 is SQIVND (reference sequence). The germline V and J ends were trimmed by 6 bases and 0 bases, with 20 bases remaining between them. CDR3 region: CASSPTWQGRMNTEAFF. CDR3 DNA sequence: TGTGCCAGTAGCCCAACTTGGCAGGGGAGAATGAACACTGAAGCTTTCTTT.

The CDR3, as DNA: TGTGCCAGCAGCATACAGGGGCCCCTTGGCTACACCTTC. Protein sequence: CASSIQGPLGYTF. This rearrangement joins TRBV5-4 to TRBJ1-2, with 7 bases fitting TRBD1. The CDR3 sequence is 13 residues long. Germline CDR1 is SGHNT and CDR2 is YYREEE (reference sequence). V lost 4 bases to trimming and J lost 7 bases; unmatched junction nucleotides: 7.

CDR3 sequence reads: CASSYGEYEQYF. DNA of the CDR3: TGCGCCAGCAGCTACGGGGAATACGAGCAGTACTTC. The gene calls are TRBV5-1 and TRBJ2-7, with D possibly TRBD2 on 5 matching bases. CDR3 length: 12 amino acids. The V gene lost 3 bases and the J gene lost 4 bases, with 8 bases spanning the gap. The V gene's germline CDR1 is SGHRS and CDR2 YFSETQ.

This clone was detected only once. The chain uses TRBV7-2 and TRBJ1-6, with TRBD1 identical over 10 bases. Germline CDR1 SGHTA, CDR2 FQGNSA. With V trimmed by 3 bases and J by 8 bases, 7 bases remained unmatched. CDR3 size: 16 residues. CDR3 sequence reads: CASSLEAGTGDSPLHF. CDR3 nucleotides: TGTGCCAGCAGCTTGGAAGCCGGGACAGGGGATTCACCCCTCCACTTT.

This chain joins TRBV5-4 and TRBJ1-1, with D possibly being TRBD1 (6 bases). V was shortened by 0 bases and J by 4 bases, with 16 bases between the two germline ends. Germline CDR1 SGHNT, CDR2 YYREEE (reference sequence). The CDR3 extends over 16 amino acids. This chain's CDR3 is CASSLGDRMRGTEAFF. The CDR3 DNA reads TGTGCCAGCAGCTTGGGTGACAGGATGAGGGGCACTGAAGCTTTCTTT.

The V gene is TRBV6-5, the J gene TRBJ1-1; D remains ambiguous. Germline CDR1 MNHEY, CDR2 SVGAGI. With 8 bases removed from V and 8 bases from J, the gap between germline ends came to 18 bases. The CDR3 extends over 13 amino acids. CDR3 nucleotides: TGTGCCAGCGAAGCTACTCGCCCCTCCGAAGCTTTCTTT. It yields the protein CASEATRPSEAFF.

The CDR3 spells CASSSRSGEKYTF. The CDR3 bases are TGTGCCAGTAGTTCACGATCGGGGGAGAAGTACACCTTC. The chain recombines TRBV19 with TRBJ1-2, with D possibly TRBD1 on 5 matching bases. Looked up from germline, CDR1 is LNHDA and CDR2 is SQIVND (reference sequence). Trimming shortened V by 5 bases and J by 11 bases, and 18 bases separated the two germline ends. The CDR3 loop spans 13 amino acids. Full variable domain (outside the CDR3, taken from reference TRBV19 and TRBJ1-2): DGGITQSPKYLFRKEGQNVTLSCEQNLNHDAMYWYRQDPGQGLRLIYYSQIVNDFQKGDIAEGYSVSREKKESFPLTVTSAQKNPTAFYLCASSSRSGEKYTFGSGTRLTVV.

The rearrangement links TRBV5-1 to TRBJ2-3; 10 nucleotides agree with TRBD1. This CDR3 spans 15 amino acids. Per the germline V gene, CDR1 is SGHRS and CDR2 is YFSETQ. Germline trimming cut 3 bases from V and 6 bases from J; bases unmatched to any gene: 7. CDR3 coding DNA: TGCGCCAGCAGCTCCGGGACAGGGGTTGTGGATACGCAGTATTTT. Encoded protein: CASSSGTGVVDTQYF. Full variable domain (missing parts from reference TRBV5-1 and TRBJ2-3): KAGVTQTPRYLIKTRGQQVTLSCSPISGHRSVSWYQQTPGQGLQFLFEYFSETQRNKGNFPGRFSGRQFSNSRSEMNVSTLELGDSALYLCASSSGTGVVDTQYFGPGTRLTVL.

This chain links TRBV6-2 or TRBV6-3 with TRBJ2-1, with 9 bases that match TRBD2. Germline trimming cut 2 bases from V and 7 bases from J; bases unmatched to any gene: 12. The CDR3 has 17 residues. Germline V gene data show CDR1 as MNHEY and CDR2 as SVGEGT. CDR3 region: CASSYGGRGGQLNEQFF. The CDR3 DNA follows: TGTGCCAGCAGTTACGGCGGGCGGGGGGGCCAGTTGAATGAGCAGTTCTTC.

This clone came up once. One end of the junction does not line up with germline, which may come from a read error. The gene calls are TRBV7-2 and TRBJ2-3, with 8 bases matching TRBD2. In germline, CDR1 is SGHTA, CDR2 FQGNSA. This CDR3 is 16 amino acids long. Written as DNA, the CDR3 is TGTGCCAGCAACTTACTAGCGGACTACAACTCAGATACGCAGTATTTT. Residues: CASNLLADYNSDTQYF.

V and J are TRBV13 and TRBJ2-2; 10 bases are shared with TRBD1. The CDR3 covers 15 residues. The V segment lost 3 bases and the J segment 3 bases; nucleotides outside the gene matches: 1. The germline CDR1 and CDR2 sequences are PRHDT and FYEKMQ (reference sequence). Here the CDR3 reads CASSLTGGHTGELFF. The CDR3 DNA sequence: TGTGCCAGCAGCTTGACAGGGGGCCACACCGGGGAGCTGTTTTTT.

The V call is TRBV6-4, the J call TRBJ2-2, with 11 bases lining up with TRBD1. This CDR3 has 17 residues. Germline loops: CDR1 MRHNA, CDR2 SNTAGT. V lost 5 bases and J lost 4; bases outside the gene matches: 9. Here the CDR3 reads CASSSFGQGASTGELFF. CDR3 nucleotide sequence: TGTGCCAGCAGTTCGTTTGGACAGGGGGCAAGCACCGGGGAGCTGTTTTTT.

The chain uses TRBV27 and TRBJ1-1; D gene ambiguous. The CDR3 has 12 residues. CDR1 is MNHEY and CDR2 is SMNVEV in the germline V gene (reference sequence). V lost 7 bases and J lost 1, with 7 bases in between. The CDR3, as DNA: TGTGCCAGCAAGGAGGGGAACACTGAAGCTTTCTTT. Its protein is CASKEGNTEAFF.

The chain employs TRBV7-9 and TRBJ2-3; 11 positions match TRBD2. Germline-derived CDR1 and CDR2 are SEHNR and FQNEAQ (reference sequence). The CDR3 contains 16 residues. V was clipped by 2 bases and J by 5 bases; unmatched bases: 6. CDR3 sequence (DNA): TGTGCCAGCAGCTTATCTCTAGCGGGGGGCAGAGATACGCAGTATTTT. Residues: CASSLSLAGGRDTQYF.